The 17 T cell receptor beta chains in this list originate from one sample, sequenced in a study of beta chain features in type 1 diabetes. The authors reverse transcribed all of the isolated RNA, so sequencing captured expressed TCRB transcripts. The protocol was immunoSEQ multiplex PCR, while the TCRdb copy is restricted to in-frame clones and leaves out a portion. The table records fewer than 900,000 clones, 17% of them present only once. Sequencing input: naive CD4+ T cells from blood. These receptors all come from a woman between 18 and 29 years old in good health.

The chain employs TRBV11-1 and TRBJ2-7; D gene ambiguous. CDR3 size: 13 residues. The ends were cut back, 5 bases at V and 6 bases at J, with 14 bases in the middle. Germline values: CDR1 SGHAT, CDR2 FQDESV (reference sequence). In DNA form, the CDR3 reads TGTGCCAGCAGCCCCCTTCGGAGTGGCGAGCAGTACTTC. This codes for CASSPLRSGEQYF. Combining the CDR3 with reference TRBV11-1 and TRBJ2-7 gives the whole variable domain EAEVAQSPRYKITEKSQAVAFWCDPISGHATLYWYRQILGQGPELLVQFQDESVVDDSQLPKDRFSAERLKGVDSTLKIQPAELGDSAMYLCASSPLRSGEQYFGPGTRLTVT.

This sequence joins TRBV6-6 and TRBJ2-3; D is possibly TRBD2 (5 bases). From germline, CDR1 is MNHNY and CDR2 SVGAGI (reference sequence). V lost 7 bases to trimming and J lost 3 bases, with 11 bases between them. The CDR3 totals 13 residues. The CDR3 DNA reads as TGTGCCAGCATCCCTTCGGGGACAGATACGCAGTATTTT. The encoded protein is CASIPSGTDTQYF.

This clone came up a few times. The V and J genes are TRBV5-1 and TRBJ1-2; the D gene is possibly TRBD1 (5 bases). This CDR3 has 17 residues. Germline CDR1 is SGHRS and CDR2 is YFSETQ. The germline V and J ends were trimmed by 1 base and 2 bases, with 18 bases remaining between them. The CDR3 DNA sequence: TGCGCCAGCAGCTTGCTCATTGGGCGACAGTCAAACTATGGCTACACCTTC. Protein product: CASSLLIGRQSNYGYTF.

In this sample, this clone turned up once. The gene calls are TRBV1 and TRBJ2-5. TRBV1 counts as a pseudogene. The CDR3 extends over 14 amino acids. Here the CDR3 reads CTPCRGAVQETQYF. The CDR3 DNA reads as TGCACCCCCTGTAGGGGGGCGGTACAAGAGACCCAGTACTTC.

J is TRBJ1-1 and V is TRBV2, with no clear D. The CDR3 is 14 amino acids. The V and J ends lost 3 bases and 4 bases respectively, with 12 bases between them. Germline V lookup: CDR1 SNHLY, CDR2 FYNNEI. In DNA, the CDR3 is TGTGCCAGCAGTGAGGGATTCGGGAGCACTGAAGCTTTCTTT. Translated: CASSEGFGSTEAFF.

The CDR3 loop reads CASSQVMGRGRNEQFF. The DNA for the CDR3 is TGTGCCAGCAGCCAAGTGATGGGGCGGGGGCGCAATGAGCAGTTCTTC. The chain is built from TRBV14 and TRBJ2-1; a weak D match, TRBD2 (7 bases). The CDR3 contains 16 residues. Deletions cut 1 base from V and 6 bases from J, with 16 bases between. Germline CDR1 reads SGHDN; CDR2 reads FVKESK.

The table lists this clone with a few counts. The V gene is TRBV5-1, the J gene TRBJ2-3, with D possibly being TRBD1 (6 bases). From germline, CDR1 is SGHRS and CDR2 YFSETQ. V dropped 2 bases and J dropped 5 bases, with 21 bases sitting between them. The CDR3 consists of 17 residues. This CDR3 reads CASSFAETGNPQDTQYF. In DNA, the CDR3 is TGCGCCAGCAGCTTTGCAGAAACAGGGAATCCACAAGATACGCAGTATTTT.

This clone was counted a few times. The chain uses TRBV28 and TRBJ2-4; D gene uncertain. The CDR3 has 14 amino acids. V lost 2 bases and J lost 8, with 13 bases in between. Looked up from germline, CDR1 is MDHEN and CDR2 is SYDVKM. Written as DNA, the CDR3 is TGTGCCAGCAGTTTAGGGTCGATACCATACATTCAGTACTTC. Its translation is CASSLGSIPYIQYF.

The chain uses TRBV7-3 and TRBJ2-7, with 7 bases lining up with TRBD2. Trimming cost V 2 bases and J 3 bases; bases outside gene matches: 4. Germline V gene lookup returns CDR1 SGHTA and CDR2 FQGTGA. The CDR3 is 14 residues long. The CDR3 here is CASSLAGALYEQYF. CDR3 DNA sequence: TGTGCCAGCAGCTTAGCGGGAGCCCTCTACGAGCAGTACTTC. The full variable domain, with the rest looked up from reference TRBV7-3 and TRBJ2-7, is GAGVSQTPSNKVTEKGKYVELRCDPISGHTALYWYRQSLGQGPEFLIYFQGTGAADDSGLPNDRFFAVRPEGSVSTLKIQRTERGDSAVYLCASSLAGALYEQYFGPGTRLTVT.

This clone has just a few counts. The V and J genes are TRBV7-3 and TRBJ2-2, with D possibly matching TRBD1 (7 bases). CDR3 size: 16 residues. V lost 3 bases and J 0 bases, leaving 11 bases between the germline ends. The germline V gene has CDR1 SGHTA and CDR2 FQGTGA. The CDR3 reads CASSFPGGSNTGELFF. The CDR3 DNA is TGTGCCAGCAGCTTCCCAGGGGGGTCGAACACCGGGGAGCTGTTTTTT.

The table lists this clone with a few counts. The J gene is TRBJ2-7, the V gene TRBV21-1. TRBV21-1 is flagged as a pseudogene. The CDR3 is 17 residues long. CDR3 coding DNA: TGTGCCAGCAGCAGATCTGACGTGGGCGGACCTTACTACGAGCAGTACTTC. Translation: CASSRSDVGGPYYEQYF.

There are a few counts of this clone. This rearrangement joins TRBV28 to TRBJ1-5; 7 bases are shared with TRBD1. Germline trimming cut 7 bases from V and 4 bases from J; bases unmatched to any gene: 7. This CDR3 region has 14 residues. Germline CDR1 is MDHEN and CDR2 is SYDVKM. CDR3: CASNTGDWNQPQHF. In DNA, the CDR3 is TGTGCCAGCAATACAGGGGATTGGAATCAGCCCCAGCATTTT.

The CDR3 loop reads CASSLHSTVNTEAFF. The DNA for the CDR3 is TGTGCCAGCAGTTTACATTCGACAGTGAACACTGAAGCTTTCTTT. The chain carries TRBV28 and TRBJ1-1; tentatively, D is TRBD1 (5 bases). This CDR3 is built from 15 residues. CDR1 MDHEN and CDR2 SYDVKM come from the germline V gene. V gave up 2 bases and J gave up 0 bases, with 10 bases separating them.

The chain carries TRBV2 and TRBJ2-3; D remains ambiguous. Deletions cut 8 bases from V and 10 bases from J, with 16 bases between. The CDR3 runs 12 residues. The germline CDR1 and CDR2 sequences are SNHLY and FYNNEI. DNA of the CDR3: TGTGCCAGCTCTCCAGCCCGCGCGGCGCAGTATTTT. This sequence encodes CASSPARAAQYF.

The rearrangement links TRBV28 to TRBJ2-5; D ambiguous. Trimming cost V 5 bases and J 3 bases, with 16 bases left between them. The CDR3 covers 15 residues. Germline V CDR1 and CDR2: MDHEN, SYDVKM. The CDR3 sequence is CASSVRANWKETQYF. The DNA of the CDR3 is TGTGCCAGCAGTGTCCGGGCCAACTGGAAAGAGACCCAGTACTTC.

The chain joins TRBV5-1 to TRBJ1-1; D gene unclear. The CDR3 is made up of 14 amino acids. V was pared by 1 base and J by 1 base, with 8 bases between. Germline V gene lookup returns CDR1 SGHRS and CDR2 YFSETQ. CDR3: CASSLYQENTEAFF. The CDR3 bases are TGCGCCAGCAGCTTGTATCAGGAGAACACTGAAGCTTTCTTT.

This clone was seen a few times. The chain carries TRBV29-1 and TRBJ2-1, with 8 bases aligning to TRBD2. The CDR3 sequence is 17 residues long. Germline lookup yields CDR1 SQVTM and CDR2 ANQGSEA. V trimming: 5 bases; J trimming: 1 base; junction bases outside the gene matches: 13. The CDR3 bases are TGCAGCGTTCCCGCAACGGCTAGCGGGTTTTCCTACAATGAGCAGTTCTTC. Residues: CSVPATASGFSYNEQFF.